What follows are 26 T cell receptor beta chains derived from one specimen sequenced in a study of T cell clones after liver transplantation. Measured with immunoSEQ multiplex PCR; TCRdb has only the in-frame clones, and not every one. This table holds about 75,000 clones, 90% found once. The sample here was CD4+ T cells from blood, taken before liver transplant. The source is a human donor who received a liver transplant.

This chain joins TRBV4-2 and TRBJ2-6, with D possibly matching TRBD1 (7 bases). The CDR3 covers 22 residues. The germline CDR1 and CDR2 sequences are LGHNA and YNFKEQ. The V end lost 0 bases, the J end lost 0 bases, and 24 bases lay between the germline ends. CDR3 nucleotide sequence: TGTGCCAGCAGCCAAGAAATAAAACATCAGGGGGGTCGGGCCTCTGGGGCCAACGTCCTGACTTTC. The encoded protein is CASSQEIKHQGGRASGANVLTF.

V gene TRBV5-1 combines with J gene TRBJ2-2, with D unresolved. The CDR3 runs 15 residues. The V and J ends lost 2 bases and 1 base respectively, with 9 bases between them. The germline CDR1 and CDR2 sequences are SGHRS and YFSETQ. As DNA, the CDR3 is TGCGCCAGCAGCTTAATACCGGGGAACACCGGGGAGCTGTTTTTT. Translated, it gives CASSLIPGNTGELFF. The full variable domain, in which reference TRBV5-1 and TRBJ2-2 provide the parts outside the CDR3, is KAGVTQTPRYLIKTRGQQVTLSCSPISGHRSVSWYQQTPGQGLQFLFEYFSETQRNKGNFPGRFSGRQFSNSRSEMNVSTLELGDSALYLCASSLIPGNTGELFFGEGSRLTVL.

J is TRBJ2-6 and V is TRBV15; 9 bases align to TRBD2. Germline CDR1 and CDR2: LNHNV and YYDKDF (reference sequence). The CDR3 spans 21 residues. J lost 4 bases, V lost 5 bases, and 21 bases had no gene match. CDR3 bases: TGTGCCACCAGCCTGGTGGGGTCGTTGAGGCGGGAGGGGAACGGGGCCAACGTCCTGACTTTC. This gives the protein CATSLVGSLRREGNGANVLTF.

V usage is TRBV7-2 and J usage is TRBJ2-3; no reliable D call. This CDR3 is 14 amino acids long. Per germline, CDR1 SGHTA and CDR2 FQGNSA. Trimming took 1 base from V and 5 from J, leaving 10 bases between them. The CDR3 DNA sequence: TGTGCCAGCAGCTTAGGGTGGGTGGGAGATACGCAGTATTTT. It is translated as CASSLGWVGDTQYF.

With regard to this clone: At one end the junction does not follow the germline gene, possibly because of a read error. J is TRBJ2-5 and V is TRBV2, with D tentatively TRBD1 (6 bases). Germline-derived CDR1 and CDR2 are SNHLY and FYNNEI. CDR3 size: 16 residues. CDR3 protein: CASSEEPTGSQKTQYF. DNA for the CDR3: TGTGCCAGCAGTGAAGAGCCGACAGGCTCCCAAAAGACCCAGTACTTC.

CDR3 sequence reads: CASSQVPTSQETQYF. CDR3 sequence (DNA): TGCGCCAGCAGCCAAGTTCCCACAAGTCAAGAGACCCAGTACTTC. This sequence joins TRBV4-1 and TRBJ2-5, with D unresolved. The CDR3 extends over 15 amino acids. Germline values: CDR1 MGHRA, CDR2 YSYEKL. The germline V and J ends were trimmed by 1 base and 2 bases, with 11 bases remaining between them.

This chain joins TRBV5-6 and TRBJ2-7, with 7 nucleotides matching TRBD2. The CDR3 is 15 amino acids. The V gene's germline CDR1 is SGHDT and CDR2 YYEEEE. J was trimmed by 3 bases and V by 2 bases; bases with no gene match: 8. The CDR3 reads CASSFPGGFGYEQYF. In DNA form, the CDR3 reads TGTGCCAGCAGCTTCCCCGGGGGGTTTGGCTACGAGCAGTACTTC. The full variable domain, its missing parts supplied by reference TRBV5-6 and TRBJ2-7, is DAGVTQSPTHLIKTRGQQVTLRCSPKSGHDTVSWYQQALGQGPQFIFQYYEEEERQRGNFPDRFSGHQFPNYSSELNVNALLLGDSALYLCASSFPGGFGYEQYFGPGTRLTVT.

This sequence joins TRBV2 and TRBJ2-1, with TRBD2 matching 7 bases. V gave up 8 bases and J gave up 0 bases; unmatched junction bases: 7. Germline-derived CDR1 and CDR2 are SNHLY and FYNNEI. CDR3 length equals 15 residues. The CDR3 sequence is CASGLRGSSYNEQFF. The CDR3 bases are TGTGCCAGCGGCTTGCGCGGGAGCTCCTACAATGAGCAGTTCTTC.

Of note for this clone: Distinct nucleotide sequences in the sample also encode this CDR3. The chain has TRBV19 and TRBJ2-5; D remains ambiguous. V was trimmed by 1 base and J by 1 base, leaving 7 bases between them. The germline V gene encodes CDR1 LNHDA and CDR2 SQIVND (reference sequence). The CDR3 spans 14 residues. The chain's CDR3 is CASSIGPTQETQYF. As DNA, the CDR3 is TGTGCCAGTAGTATAGGTCCTACCCAAGAGACCCAGTACTTC.

J is TRBJ2-1 and V is TRBV7-9; 8 bases match TRBD2. The trim removed 5 bases at V and 7 bases at J, leaving 10 bases unmatched. CDR1 and CDR2 from the germline V gene are SEHNR and FQNEAQ (reference sequence). The CDR3 length is 15 residues. The CDR3 sequence is CASSRAAGVGNEQFF. The CDR3 DNA sequence: TGTGCCAGCAGCCGTGCAGCGGGGGTGGGGAATGAGCAGTTCTTC.

V and J are TRBV4-2 and TRBJ1-2, with D uncertain. The CDR3 runs 15 residues. The ends were cut back, 2 bases at V and 6 bases at J, with 16 bases in the middle. The V gene's germline CDR1 is LGHNA and CDR2 YNFKEQ. The CDR3 DNA reads as TGTGCCAGCAGCCAAACGACGGCCGGGCGCGATGGCTACACCTTC. Translating it yields CASSQTTAGRDGYTF.

This sequence joins TRBV19 and TRBJ1-3; 8 bases fit TRBD1. V lost 8 bases to trimming and J lost 2 bases; unmatched junction nucleotides: 5. The length of the CDR3 is 14 residues. The germline gives CDR1 LNHDA, CDR2 SQIVND (reference sequence). In DNA form, the CDR3 reads TGTGCCAGTGGCTCAGGGGGCACTGGAAACACCATATATTTT. Amino acids: CASGSGGTGNTIYF.

J is TRBJ1-1 and V is TRBV6-5; the D is unclear. The CDR3 spans 15 residues. Germline V CDR1 and CDR2: MNHEY, SVGAGI. The V gene lost 7 bases and the J gene lost 1 base, with 16 bases spanning the gap. The CDR3 is CASTKGLPGNTEAFF. CDR3 nucleotides: TGTGCCAGCACCAAAGGCCTACCGGGGAACACTGAAGCTTTCTTT.

CDR3 protein: CASSLESGRSTDTQYF. The CDR3 region has the DNA TGTGCCAGCAGCTTGGAAAGCGGGAGATCTACAGATACGCAGTATTTT. The rearrangement links TRBV5-4 to TRBJ2-3; TRBD2 agrees at 8 bases. The CDR3 is made up of 16 amino acids. Germline CDR1 reads SGHNT; CDR2 reads YYREEE (reference sequence). With 0 bases clipped from V and 3 bases from J, the junction kept 6 bases outside the gene matches.

V usage is TRBV28 and J usage is TRBJ2-3, with D uncertain. Deletions cut 4 bases from V and 4 bases from J, with 12 bases between. The CDR3 covers 14 residues. The V gene's germline CDR1 is MDHEN and CDR2 SYDVKM. The CDR3 bases are TGTGCCAGCAGTTGGGCTGCCGTCCCAGATACGCAGTATTTT. Translating it yields CASSWAAVPDTQYF.

The chain recombines TRBV18 with TRBJ2-7; 8 bases are a match to TRBD1. The V segment lost 5 bases and the J segment 5 bases; nucleotides outside the gene matches: 11. This CDR3 is 15 amino acids long. The germline V gene encodes CDR1 KGHSH and CDR2 LQKENI. The CDR3 here is CASSVDRGGENEQYF. In DNA form, the CDR3 reads TGTGCCAGCTCAGTCGACAGGGGAGGTGAAAACGAGCAGTACTTC.

This chain connects TRBV28 to TRBJ1-5, with a tentative D call TRBD1 (5 bases). Trimming took off 2 bases at V and 4 bases at J, with 21 bases between the two ends. The CDR3 sequence is 18 residues long. Germline V gene data show CDR1 as MDHEN and CDR2 as SYDVKM. The CDR3 sequence: CASSLRTFGAGGNQPQHF. DNA of the CDR3: TGTGCCAGCAGTTTAAGGACCTTTGGGGCAGGAGGTAATCAGCCCCAGCATTTT. The full variable domain, in which reference TRBV28 and TRBJ1-5 provide the parts outside the CDR3, is DVKVTQSSRYLVKRTGEKVFLECVQDMDHENMFWYRQDPGLGLRLIYFSYDVKMKEKGDIPEGYSVSREKKERFSLILESASTNQTSMYLCASSLRTFGAGGNQPQHFGDGTRLSIL.

The count of this clone is one. The rearrangement links TRBV5-4 to TRBJ1-2; TRBD1 is a possible D gene (5 bases). The V end lost 0 bases, the J end lost 5 bases, and 14 bases lay between the germline ends. There are 15 residues in the CDR3. Per germline, CDR1 SGHNT and CDR2 YYREEE (reference sequence). CDR3 region: CASSLARRGGYGYTF. CDR3 in DNA: TGTGCCAGCAGCTTGGCCCGGCGCGGGGGGTATGGCTACACCTTC. Combining the CDR3 with reference TRBV5-4 and TRBJ1-2 gives the whole variable domain ETGVTQSPTHLIKTRGQQVTLRCSSQSGHNTVSWYQQALGQGPQFIFQYYREEENGRGNFPPRFSGLQFPNYSSELNVNALELDDSALYLCASSLARRGGYGYTFGSGTRLTVV.

J is TRBJ2-7 and V is TRBV4-3, with TRBD1 as a possible D gene (6 bases). The germline V and J ends were trimmed by 0 bases and 5 bases, with 14 bases remaining between them. The CDR3 loop spans 15 amino acids. Germline CDR1 is LGHNA and CDR2 is YSLEER. For the CDR3, the DNA is TGCGCCAGCAGCCAAGATAGCAGGGCAGGGGACGAGCAGTACTTC. This codes for CASSQDSRAGDEQYF.

This clone is medium-sized. The chain uses TRBV2 and TRBJ2-1; 8 bases agree with TRBD2. The CDR3 is made up of 15 amino acids. The ends lost 8 bases at V and 2 bases at J; junction bases unmatched: 8. CDR1 SNHLY and CDR2 FYNNEI come from the germline V gene. CDR3 nucleotides: TGTGCCAGCGACGGGGGGGCGGAAACCTACAATGAGCAGTTCTTC. Residues: CASDGGAETYNEQFF.

The chain carries TRBV13 and TRBJ2-1, with D maybe TRBD2 (5 bases). The CDR3 has 13 amino acids. Germline CDR1 and CDR2: PRHDT and FYEKMQ (reference sequence). V gave up 5 bases and J gave up 6 bases, with 11 bases separating them. The CDR3 reads CASSPRTFNEQFF. The CDR3 nucleotides read TGTGCCAGCAGCCCACGGACTTTCAATGAGCAGTTCTTC.

The chain couples TRBV30 to TRBJ1-1; TRBD1 matches 10 bases. V gave up 0 bases and J gave up 6 bases; unmatched junction bases: 4. Germline CDR1 GTSNPN, CDR2 SVGIG (reference sequence). This CDR3 region has 14 residues. DNA for the CDR3: TGTGCCTGGAGTGTCGGGACAGGGGCCGCTGAAGCTTTCTTT. This gives the protein CAWSVGTGAAEAFF.

This clone was observed a handful of times. The chain joins TRBV5-6 to TRBJ2-5; 7 positions agree with TRBD2. Germline CDR1 and CDR2: SGHDT and YYEEEE. V lost 6 bases to trimming and J lost 5 bases; unmatched junction nucleotides: 16. The CDR3 totals 16 residues. The CDR3 DNA reads TGTGCCAGCACTGGGATGGGGGACTACCAGGTGGAGACCCAGTACTTC. It codes for CASTGMGDYQVETQYF.

V gene TRBV5-1 combines with J gene TRBJ1-1; no clear D. Germline loops: CDR1 SGHRS, CDR2 YFSETQ. Between the trimmed V and J ends, which lost 4 bases and 0 bases, there was a span of 22 bases. The CDR3 runs to 18 residues. The CDR3 region has the DNA TGCGCCAGCAGCAACGCCGAGGTGGGTCCCCCCATGAACACTGAAGCTTTCTTT. Protein product: CASSNAEVGPPMNTEAFF.

CDR3 amino acids: CASSLVETGGETQYF. CDR3 in DNA: TGCGCCAGCAGCTTGGTAGAGACGGGAGGCGAGACCCAGTACTTC. The chain has TRBV5-1 and TRBJ2-5; the match to TRBD2 covers 7 bases. Germline-derived CDR1 and CDR2 are SGHRS and YFSETQ. V trimming: 0 bases; J trimming: 5 bases; junction bases outside the gene matches: 7. The CDR3 has 15 amino acids. Full variable domain (missing parts from reference TRBV5-1 and TRBJ2-5): KAGVTQTPRYLIKTRGQQVTLSCSPISGHRSVSWYQQTPGQGLQFLFEYFSETQRNKGNFPGRFSGRQFSNSRSEMNVSTLELGDSALYLCASSLVETGGETQYFGPGTRLLVL.

The V and J genes are TRBV28 and TRBJ2-2, with 7 bases that match TRBD2. The germline CDR1 and CDR2 sequences are MDHEN and SYDVKM. J lost 5 bases, V lost 2 bases, and 11 bases had no gene match. There are 17 residues in the CDR3. The CDR3 DNA sequence: TGTGCCAGCAGTTTAATTCGCGCTAGCGGAGCAACCGGGGAGCTGTTTTTT. Translation gives CASSLIRASGATGELFF.